This passage covers 21 T cell receptor beta chains from one sample sequenced in a study of T cells in Graves' hyperthyroidism and ophthalmopathy. RNA transcripts gave rise to amplified TCR beta CDR3 regions. The TCR CDR3 first-round RT-PCR relied on the HTBI primer set. MiXCR, applied by TCRdb to the multiplex PCR reads, yields one record per CDR3 protein. Among about 580,000 distinct CDR3 sequences listed, about 43% were seen once. Material for sequencing was peripheral blood or thyroid tissue (not recorded which). Source of these receptors: a woman between 18 and 30 years old with Graves' hyperthyroidism.

This clonotype came up many times. The chain combines TRBV15 with TRBJ2-2; 11 bases map to TRBD2. J lost 3 bases, V lost 6 bases, and 6 bases had no gene match. The CDR3 is made up of 16 amino acids. CDR1 LNHNV and CDR2 YYDKDF come from the germline V gene (reference sequence). The CDR3 spells CATRSSGRAYTGELFF. CDR3 DNA: TGTGCCACCAGAAGTAGCGGGAGGGCCTACACCGGGGAGCTGTTTTTT.

This chain joins TRBV24-1 and TRBJ2-5, with D hard to call. The CDR3 is 14 amino acids. The V gene lost 5 bases and the J gene lost 0 bases, with 9 bases spanning the gap. Germline CDR1 is KGHDR and CDR2 is SFDVKD. CDR3 sequence: CATSGGRYQETQYF. CDR3 DNA sequence: TGTGCCACCAGTGGTGGCCGGTACCAAGAGACCCAGTACTTC.

The rearrangement joins TRBV10-2 to TRBJ2-3; D is unresolved. V was trimmed by 3 bases and J by 2 bases, leaving 12 bases between them. The CDR3 totals 15 residues. Germline CDR1 reads WSHSY; CDR2 reads SAAADI. CDR3 in amino acids: CASSEDSKLTDTQYF. CDR3 DNA sequence: TGCGCCAGCAGTGAAGACTCAAAACTCACAGATACGCAGTATTTT.

This clonotype was observed at least ten times. This chain connects TRBV6-2 or TRBV6-3 to TRBJ2-7; 7 nucleotides agree with TRBD2. With 5 bases clipped from V and 3 bases from J, the junction kept 7 bases outside the gene matches. The germline CDR1 and CDR2 sequences are MNHEY and SVGEGT. The CDR3 runs 14 residues. CDR3 region: CASSLSAGVYEQYF. The CDR3 region has the DNA TGTGCCAGCAGTCTAAGTGCGGGGGTCTACGAGCAGTACTTC.

The sample holds a few counts of this clonotype. CDR3 amino acids: CASTPGRGQIGELFF. DNA of the CDR3: TGCGCCAGCACCCCGGGCAGGGGGCAAATCGGGGAGCTGTTTTTT. This chain links TRBV4-1 with TRBJ2-2, with 8 bases aligning to TRBD1. The germline V gene encodes CDR1 MGHRA and CDR2 YSYEKL. The CDR3 is 15 amino acids. With 7 bases clipped from V and 7 bases from J, the junction kept 11 bases outside the gene matches.

The chain links TRBV7-2 to TRBJ2-6; 7 nucleotides align to TRBD2. The CDR3 covers 16 residues. Germline V gene lookup returns CDR1 SGHTA and CDR2 FQGNSA. The J segment lost 3 bases and the V segment lost 6 bases, leaving 8 bases of the junction unmatched. The CDR3 loop reads CASSRTSGGGANVLTF. CDR3 nucleotides: TGTGCCAGCAGTCGGACTAGTGGGGGTGGGGCCAACGTCCTGACTTTC.

V is TRBV20-1 and J is TRBJ1-5; unclear D gene. Trimming stripped 4 bases from V and 3 bases from J, with 10 bases between. This CDR3 comprises 13 residues. Germline CDR1 reads DFQATT; CDR2 reads SNEGSKA (reference sequence). The CDR3 nucleotides read TGCAGTGCTATGCGCGGGCCCAATCAGCCCCAGCATTTT. Encoded protein: CSAMRGPNQPQHF.

This clonotype was seen at least ten times. The chain recombines TRBV10-3 with TRBJ1-1, with D possibly TRBD1 on 6 matching bases. V lost 3 bases and J 14 bases, leaving 16 bases between the germline ends. Germline loops: CDR1 ENHRY, CDR2 SYGVKD. The CDR3 extends over 12 amino acids. CDR3 amino acids: CAISEQGGMLFF. CDR3 DNA sequence: TGTGCCATCAGTGAACAGGGAGGCATGCTCTTCTTT.

Turning to this clonotype: A much larger clone differs by one base, so this may be a read error. The chain links TRBV20-1 to TRBJ2-5, with 12 positions matching TRBD2. This CDR3 comprises 18 residues. Germline-derived CDR1 and CDR2 are DFQATT and SNEGSKA (reference sequence). CDR3 loop: CSARGRTSGIEWQEAQYF. In DNA, the CDR3 is TGCAGTGCTAGAGGTCGGACTAGCGGGATTGAGTGGCAAGAGGCCCAGTACTTC.

This clonotype was seen ten or more times. The chain joins TRBV6-5 to TRBJ2-7; D is unclear. The CDR3 extends over 14 amino acids. Trimming removed 2 bases at V and 3 bases at J, with 11 bases between. The V gene's germline CDR1 is MNHEY and CDR2 SVGAGI. The CDR3 loop is CASSYKDGNYEQYF. Here the CDR3 DNA reads TGTGCCAGCAGTTACAAGGACGGCAACTACGAGCAGTACTTC.

The table lists this clonotype with many counts. The V gene is TRBV7-9, the J gene TRBJ2-2, with a tentative D call TRBD1 (5 bases). Trimming removed 8 bases from V and 5 bases from J, with 9 bases in between. The CDR3 extends over 12 amino acids. The germline V gene has CDR1 SEHNR and CDR2 FQNEAQ (reference sequence). CDR3 loop: CASLRVTGELFF. The CDR3 DNA reads as TGTGCCAGCCTCAGGGTGACCGGGGAGCTGTTTTTT.

The sample holds a few counts of this clonotype. This chain links TRBV20-1 with TRBJ2-3; no firm D call. Germline V CDR1 and CDR2: DFQATT, SNEGSKA (reference sequence). The CDR3 runs to 15 residues. V lost 5 bases, J lost 1 base, and 16 bases lay in between. Written as DNA, the CDR3 is TGCAGTGCTCCCAACCAATGGCAGCGCACAGATACGCAGTATTTT. It encodes CSAPNQWQRTDTQYF.

This clonotype was seen at least ten times. V gene TRBV5-4 combines with J gene TRBJ1-6; the D is unclear. The germline gives CDR1 SGHNT, CDR2 YYREEE (reference sequence). V lost 4 bases, J lost 5 bases, and 13 bases lay in between. The CDR3 contains 15 residues. CDR3 protein: CASSPQLDHNSPLHF. The CDR3 DNA is TGTGCCAGCAGCCCCCAACTGGATCATAATTCACCCCTCCACTTT.

Written as DNA, the CDR3 is TGTGCCAGCAGACAAGCCGGGGGGCCCGGCAATCAGCCCCAGCATTTT. Its translation is CASRQAGGPGNQPQHF. The chain combines TRBV12-3 or TRBV12-4 with TRBJ1-5; D may be TRBD1 (6 bases). The CDR3 sequence is 16 residues long. Trimming cost V 6 bases and J 2 bases, with 17 bases left between them.

V gene TRBV20-1 combines with J gene TRBJ2-5; 7 nucleotides align to TRBD1. This CDR3 contains 15 residues. With V trimmed by 6 bases and J by 0 bases, 10 bases remained unmatched. The germline CDR1 and CDR2 sequences are DFQATT and SNEGSKA (reference sequence). CDR3 DNA: TGCAGTGCCAGCTCGGGACAGTTAAACCAAGAGACCCAGTACTTC. Protein product: CSASSGQLNQETQYF.

The chain combines TRBV20-1 with TRBJ2-5; the match to TRBD2 covers 7 bases. The CDR3 consists of 13 residues. J was trimmed by 2 bases and V by 4 bases; bases with no gene match: 4. In germline, CDR1 is DFQATT, CDR2 SNEGSKA (reference sequence). The CDR3 here is CSAKSGGQETQYF. In DNA form, the CDR3 reads TGCAGTGCTAAATCGGGAGGTCAAGAGACCCAGTACTTC.

Concerning this clonotype itself: A much larger clone differs by one base, so this may be a read error. The chain carries TRBV18 and TRBJ2-5; D not resolved. The V gene's germline CDR1 is KGHSH and CDR2 LQKENI. The CDR3 totals 12 residues. The CDR3 here is CASPPHRNTQYF. As DNA, the CDR3 is TGTGCCAGCCCACCACACCGTAACACCCAGTACTTC.

The CDR3 bases are TGTGCCAGCAGTGCCTTTCTGGACCGGACAGATGGCTACACCTTC. Protein product: CASSAFLDRTDGYTF. The chain recombines TRBV6-5 with TRBJ1-2, with TRBD1 as a possible D gene (6 bases). The V end was cut by 5 bases, the J end by 6 bases, with 19 bases between. Germline values: CDR1 MNHEY, CDR2 SVGAGI. The CDR3 is made up of 15 amino acids.

This clonotype was recorded a few times. The CDR3 DNA follows: TGCAGCGTTGAGGGTAGCGGGAGTCGGTACAATGAGCAGTACTTC. Translation: CSVEGSGSRYNEQYF. The genes are TRBV29-1 and TRBJ2-7, with 9 bases matching TRBD2. Germline values: CDR1 SQVTM, CDR2 ANQGSEA. V gave up 3 bases and J gave up 7 bases; unmatched junction bases: 13. This CDR3 contains 15 residues.

The chain employs TRBV6-6 and TRBJ2-7, with D tentatively TRBD1 or TRBD2 (6 bases each). There are 16 residues in the CDR3. The germline V gene has CDR1 MNHNY and CDR2 SVGAGI (reference sequence). V was pared by 7 bases and J by 2 bases, with 21 bases between. The CDR3 bases are TGTGCCAGCAACCCGGGACTCACCCCAGGGGCCTACGAGCAGTACTTC. Its protein product is CASNPGLTPGAYEQYF.

J is TRBJ1-6 and V is TRBV11-2; the D is unclear. CDR3 length: 15 residues. V lost 5 bases to trimming and J lost 6 bases, with 14 bases between them. CDR1 and CDR2 from the germline V gene are SGHAT and FQNNGV. CDR3 in DNA: TGTGCCAGCAGCGCCTCCCGGGCAGCTAATTCACCCCTCCACTTT. Translated, it gives CASSASRAANSPLHF.